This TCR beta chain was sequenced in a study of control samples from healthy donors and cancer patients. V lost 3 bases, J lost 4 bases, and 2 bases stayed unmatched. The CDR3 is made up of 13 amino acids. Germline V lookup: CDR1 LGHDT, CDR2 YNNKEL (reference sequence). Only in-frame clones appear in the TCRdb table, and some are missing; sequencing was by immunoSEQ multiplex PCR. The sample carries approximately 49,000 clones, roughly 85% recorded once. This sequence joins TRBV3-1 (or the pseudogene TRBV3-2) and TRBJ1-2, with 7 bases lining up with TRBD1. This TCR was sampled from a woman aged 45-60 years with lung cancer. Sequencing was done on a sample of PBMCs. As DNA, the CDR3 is TGTGCCAGCAGCCAGGACAGGTTCTATGGCTACACCTTC. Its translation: CASSQDRFYGYTF.